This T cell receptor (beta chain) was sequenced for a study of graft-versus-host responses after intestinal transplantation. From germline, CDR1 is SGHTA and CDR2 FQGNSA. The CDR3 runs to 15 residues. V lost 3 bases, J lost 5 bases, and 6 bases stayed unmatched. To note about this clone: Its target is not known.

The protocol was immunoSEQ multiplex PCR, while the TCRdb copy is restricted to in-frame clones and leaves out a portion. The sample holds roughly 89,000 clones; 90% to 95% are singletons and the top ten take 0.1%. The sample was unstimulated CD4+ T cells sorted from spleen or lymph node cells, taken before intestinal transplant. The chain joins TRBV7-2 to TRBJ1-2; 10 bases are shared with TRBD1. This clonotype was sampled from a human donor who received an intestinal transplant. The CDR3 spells CASSLGDRGGYGYTF. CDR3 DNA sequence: TGTGCCAGCAGCTTGGGGGACAGGGGAGGGTATGGCTACACCTTC. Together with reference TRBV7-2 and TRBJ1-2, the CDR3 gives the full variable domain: GAGVSQSPSNKVTEKGKDVELRCDPISGHTALYWYRQSLGQGLEFLIYFQGNSAPDKSGLPSDRFSAERTGGSVSTLTIQRTQQEDSAVYLCASSLGDRGGYGYTFGSGTRLTVV.